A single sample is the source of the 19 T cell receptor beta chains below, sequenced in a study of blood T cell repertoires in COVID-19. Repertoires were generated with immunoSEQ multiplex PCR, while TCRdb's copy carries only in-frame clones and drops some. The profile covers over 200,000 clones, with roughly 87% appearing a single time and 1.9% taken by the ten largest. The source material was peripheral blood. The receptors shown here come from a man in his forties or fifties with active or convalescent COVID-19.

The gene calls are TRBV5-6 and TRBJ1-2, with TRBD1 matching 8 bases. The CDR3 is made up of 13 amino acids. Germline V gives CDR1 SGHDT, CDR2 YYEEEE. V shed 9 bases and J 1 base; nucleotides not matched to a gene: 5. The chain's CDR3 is CATSQGGNYGYTF. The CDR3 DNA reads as TGTGCCACCTCACAGGGGGGTAACTATGGCTACACCTTC.

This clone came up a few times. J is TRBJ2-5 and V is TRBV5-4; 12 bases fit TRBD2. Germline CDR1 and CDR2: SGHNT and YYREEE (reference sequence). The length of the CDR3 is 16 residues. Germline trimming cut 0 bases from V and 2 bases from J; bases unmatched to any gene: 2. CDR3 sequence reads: CASSLGGTSGQETQYF. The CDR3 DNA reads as TGTGCCAGCAGCTTGGGAGGGACTAGCGGGCAAGAGACCCAGTACTTC.

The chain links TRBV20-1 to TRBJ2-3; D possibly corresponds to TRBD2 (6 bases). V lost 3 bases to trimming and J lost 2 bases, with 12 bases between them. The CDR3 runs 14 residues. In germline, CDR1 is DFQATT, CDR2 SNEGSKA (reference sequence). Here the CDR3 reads CSASERAITDTQYF. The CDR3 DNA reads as TGCAGTGCTAGTGAGCGGGCCATCACAGATACGCAGTATTTT.

In nucleotides, the CDR3 is TGTGCCAGCAGGCCCGACAGGGCGGAGCAGTACTTC. It yields the protein CASRPDRAEQYF. The rearrangement uses TRBV14 and TRBJ2-7; TRBD1 agrees at 7 bases. The CDR3 is 12 residues long. Looked up from germline, CDR1 is SGHDN and CDR2 is FVKESK. Trimming took 6 bases from V and 7 from J; bases not matched to a gene: 6.

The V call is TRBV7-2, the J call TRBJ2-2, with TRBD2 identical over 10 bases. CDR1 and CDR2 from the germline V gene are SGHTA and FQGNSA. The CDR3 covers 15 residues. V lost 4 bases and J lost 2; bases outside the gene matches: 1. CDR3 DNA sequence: TGTGCCAGCAGCTCACTAGCGGGAAACACCGGGGAGCTGTTTTTT. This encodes CASSSLAGNTGELFF.

This chain's CDR3 is CATKLDLADNEQFF. CDR3 sequence (DNA): TGTGCCACCAAACTGGACCTAGCGGACAATGAGCAGTTCTTC. The V gene is TRBV10-3, the J gene TRBJ2-1; 7 nucleotides align to TRBD2. CDR3 length equals 14 residues. Looked up from germline, CDR1 is ENHRY and CDR2 is SYGVKD. V gave up 10 bases and J gave up 5 bases; unmatched junction bases: 11.

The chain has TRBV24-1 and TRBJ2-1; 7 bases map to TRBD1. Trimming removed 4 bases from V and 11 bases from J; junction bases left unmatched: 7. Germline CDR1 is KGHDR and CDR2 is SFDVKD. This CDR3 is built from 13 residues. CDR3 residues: CATSDRLGQQQFF. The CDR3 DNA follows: TGTGCCACCAGTGACCGGCTGGGACAGCAGCAGTTCTTC.

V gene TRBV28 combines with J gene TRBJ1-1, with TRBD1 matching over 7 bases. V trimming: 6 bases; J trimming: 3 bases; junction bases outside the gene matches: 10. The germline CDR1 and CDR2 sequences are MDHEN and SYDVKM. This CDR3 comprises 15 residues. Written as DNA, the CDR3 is TGTGCCAGCAGAGCCCTCAGGGGGTGGGACACTGAAGCTTTCTTT. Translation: CASRALRGWDTEAFF. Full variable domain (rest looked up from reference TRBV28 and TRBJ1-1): DVKVTQSSRYLVKRTGEKVFLECVQDMDHENMFWYRQDPGLGLRLIYFSYDVKMKEKGDIPEGYSVSREKKERFSLILESASTNQTSMYLCASRALRGWDTEAFFGQGTRLTVV.

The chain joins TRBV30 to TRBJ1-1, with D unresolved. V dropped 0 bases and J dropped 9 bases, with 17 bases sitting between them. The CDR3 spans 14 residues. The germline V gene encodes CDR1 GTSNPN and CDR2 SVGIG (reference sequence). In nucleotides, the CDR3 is TGTGCCTGGAGTGTAGGAGGTCCCGGCCAAAAAGCTTTCTTT. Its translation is CAWSVGGPGQKAFF.

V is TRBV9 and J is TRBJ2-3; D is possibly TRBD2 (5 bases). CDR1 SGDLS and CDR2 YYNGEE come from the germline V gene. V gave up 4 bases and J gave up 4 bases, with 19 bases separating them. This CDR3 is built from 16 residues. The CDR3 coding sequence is TGTGCCAGCAGCCCCAGGCTTGGGAGTTTGGCAGATACGCAGTATTTT. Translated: CASSPRLGSLADTQYF. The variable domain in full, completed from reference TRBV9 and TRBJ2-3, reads DSGVTQTPKHLITATGQRVTLRCSPRSGDLSVYWYQQSLDQGLQFLIQYYNGEERAKGNILERFSAQQFPDLHSELNLSSLELGDSALYFCASSPRLGSLADTQYFGPGTRLTVL.

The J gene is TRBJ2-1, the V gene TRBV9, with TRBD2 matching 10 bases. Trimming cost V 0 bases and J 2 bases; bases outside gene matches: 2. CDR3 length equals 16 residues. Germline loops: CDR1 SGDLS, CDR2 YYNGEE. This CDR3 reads CASSVASGRAYNEQFF. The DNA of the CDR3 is TGTGCCAGCAGCGTAGCGAGCGGGAGGGCCTACAATGAGCAGTTCTTC.

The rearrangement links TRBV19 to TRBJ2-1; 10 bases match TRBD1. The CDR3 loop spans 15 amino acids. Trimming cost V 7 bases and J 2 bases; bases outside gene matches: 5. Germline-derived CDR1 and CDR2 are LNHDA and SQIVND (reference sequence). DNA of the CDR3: TGTGCCAGTACGCGGGACAGGGGAACCTACAATGAGCAGTTCTTC. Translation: CASTRDRGTYNEQFF.

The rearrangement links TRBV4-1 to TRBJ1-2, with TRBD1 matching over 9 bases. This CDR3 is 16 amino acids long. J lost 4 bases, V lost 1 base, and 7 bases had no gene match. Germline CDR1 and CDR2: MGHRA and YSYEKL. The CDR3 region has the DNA TGCGCCAGCAGCCAAGTAGGACAGGGGAGAGGCTATGGCTACACCTTC. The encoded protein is CASSQVGQGRGYGYTF.

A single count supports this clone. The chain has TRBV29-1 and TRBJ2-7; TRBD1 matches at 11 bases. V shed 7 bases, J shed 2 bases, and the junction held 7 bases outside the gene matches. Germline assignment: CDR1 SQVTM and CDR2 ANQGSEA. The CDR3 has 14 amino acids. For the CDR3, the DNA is TGCAGCGCGATAGGACAGGGGGCCACCTACGAGCAGTACTTC. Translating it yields CSAIGQGATYEQYF.

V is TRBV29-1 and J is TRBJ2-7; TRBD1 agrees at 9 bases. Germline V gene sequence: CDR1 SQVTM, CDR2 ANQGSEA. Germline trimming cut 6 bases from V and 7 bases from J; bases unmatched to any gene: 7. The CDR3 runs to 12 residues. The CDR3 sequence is CSVTDRGGEQYF. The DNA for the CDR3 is TGCAGCGTCACGGACAGGGGAGGGGAGCAGTACTTC.

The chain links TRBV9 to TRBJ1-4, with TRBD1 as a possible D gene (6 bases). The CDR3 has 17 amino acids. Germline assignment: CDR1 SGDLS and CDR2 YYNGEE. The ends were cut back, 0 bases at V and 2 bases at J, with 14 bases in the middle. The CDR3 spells CASSVGYREFTNEKLFF. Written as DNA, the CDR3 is TGTGCCAGCAGCGTAGGTTACAGGGAGTTCACTAATGAAAAACTGTTTTTT.

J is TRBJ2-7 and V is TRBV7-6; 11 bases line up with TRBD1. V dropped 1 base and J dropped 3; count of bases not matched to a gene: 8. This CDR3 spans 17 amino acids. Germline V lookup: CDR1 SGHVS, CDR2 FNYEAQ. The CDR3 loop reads CASSLGLTGTGGYEQYF. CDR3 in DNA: TGTGCCAGCAGCTTAGGACTGACCGGGACAGGGGGCTACGAGCAGTACTTC.

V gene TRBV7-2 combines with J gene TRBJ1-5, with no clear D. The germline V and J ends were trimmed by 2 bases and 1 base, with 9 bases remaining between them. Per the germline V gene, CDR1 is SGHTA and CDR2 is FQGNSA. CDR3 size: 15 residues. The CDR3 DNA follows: TGTGCCAGCAGCTTAATGACAACGAGCAATCAGCCCCAGCATTTT. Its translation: CASSLMTTSNQPQHF.

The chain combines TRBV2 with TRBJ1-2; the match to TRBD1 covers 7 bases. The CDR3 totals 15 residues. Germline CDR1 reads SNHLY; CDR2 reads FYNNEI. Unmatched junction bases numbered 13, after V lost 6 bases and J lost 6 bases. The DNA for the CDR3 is TGTGCCAGCAGACCCGAACAGGGGATTCAGCATGGCTACACCTTC. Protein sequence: CASRPEQGIQHGYTF.